The present T cell receptor (beta chain) was sequenced within a study of a mutant IDH1 vaccine in newly diagnosed glioma. The CDR3 sequence is 15 residues long. Germline V gene data show CDR1 as MNHNS and CDR2 as SASEGT. The V end was cut by 1 base, the J end by 2 bases, with 12 bases between. Time point noted: baseline, week 1 (first vaccination visit). This sample's treatment: pre-vaccination baseline after standard-of-care therapy. Profiling relied on immunoSEQ multiplex PCR, and the TCRdb table lists in-frame clones only, not all of them. The sample has tens of thousands of clones; about four fifths are singletons. Whole-study results and caveats: There seemed to be no relation between pseudoprogression and changes in top peripheral T cell clonotypes.

A note on this clone: Its antigen is as yet unknown.

This sequence joins TRBV6-1 and TRBJ2-7; TRBD2 is a possible D gene (7 bases). Sequenced material: PBMCs, taken from a glioma patient treated with radiotherapy, temozolomide or both. This TCR was recovered from a man aged 40-55 years with glioma. Some clones in this sample may be carry-over from other donors' samples. CDR3 DNA sequence: TGTGCCAGCAGTGAAGGGGGGGAGGGGGCCTACGAGCAGTACTTC. It yields the protein CASSEGGEGAYEQYF.